Listed here are 5 T cell receptor beta chains from one sample, sequenced in a study of CD8 T cells in Susac syndrome. Reverse transcription of roughly 0.45 to 1 ug RNA used random hexamers. TCRdb reprocessed the immunoSEQ multiplex PCR reads via MiXCR and lists one record per CDR3 protein. Among 200,000 to 250,000 distinct CDR3 sequences listed, approximately 90% were seen once. Specimen: CD8+ T cells from PBMCs. The receptors were gathered from a human donor with multiple sclerosis.

V is TRBV7-8 and J is TRBJ1-4, with 8 bases aligning to TRBD1. The V gene's germline CDR1 is SGHVS and CDR2 FQNEAQ. J lost 4 bases, V lost 3 bases, and 4 bases had no gene match. The CDR3 contains 15 residues. CDR3 sequence (DNA): TGTGCCAGCAGCTTGACAGGGGACGTTAATGAAAAACTGTTTTTT. Encoded protein: CASSLTGDVNEKLFF.

V is TRBV5-1 and J is TRBJ2-2; D not certain. CDR3 length equals 15 residues. The V and J ends lost 0 bases and 6 bases respectively, with 12 bases between them. In germline, CDR1 is SGHRS, CDR2 YFSETQ. CDR3: CASSLGFGSPGELFF. Written as DNA, the CDR3 is TGCGCCAGCAGCTTGGGATTTGGCTCCCCCGGGGAGCTGTTTTTT.

V and J are TRBV7-9 and TRBJ2-2; 9 nucleotides line up with TRBD1. The CDR3 sequence is 16 residues long. The germline gives CDR1 SEHNR, CDR2 FQNEAQ (reference sequence). V gave up 5 bases and J gave up 6 bases; unmatched junction bases: 10. CDR3 DNA: TGTGCCAGCAGCCGCGCCGGGACAGGGACCGCCGGGGAGCTGTTTTTT. Translation: CASSRAGTGTAGELFF. The variable domain in full, with the rest retrieved from reference TRBV7-9 and TRBJ2-2, is DTGVSQNPRHKITKRGQNVTFRCDPISEHNRLYWYRQTLGQGPEFLTYFQNEAQLEKSRLLSDRFSAERPKGSFSTLEIQRTEQGDSAMYLCASSRAGTGTAGELFFGEGSRLTVL.

CDR3 nucleotides: TGTGCCAGCAGCCCCCCCGACGGAACCTACGAGCAGTACTTC. It is translated as CASSPPDGTYEQYF. The genes are TRBV7-9 and TRBJ2-7; D not certain. The CDR3 is made up of 14 amino acids. V was clipped by 5 bases and J by 2 bases, with 13 bases between them. Germline CDR1 SEHNR, CDR2 FQNEAQ (reference sequence).

This chain links TRBV19 with TRBJ1-5; D gene uncertain. The germline CDR1 and CDR2 sequences are LNHDA and SQIVND (reference sequence). The CDR3 sequence is 14 residues long. Trimming left V 7 bases short and J 0 bases short, with 10 bases between. The CDR3: CASISRSSNQPQHF. For the CDR3, the DNA is TGTGCCAGTATTAGCAGGAGTAGCAATCAGCCCCAGCATTTT.